This is a list of T cell receptor beta chains from one sample in a study of coeliac disease. The assay was immunoSEQ multiplex PCR, and TCRdb's table has in-frame clones only and misses some. The sample includes 6,700 or so clones, approximately 70% of them seen just once. Sequencing was carried out using lamina propria lymphocytes from the gut. The source is a woman between 18 and 29 years old with active celiac disease. Both conserved end residues are part of each CDR3. Fields, in order: J gene, V gene, D gene, clone size, CDR3 DNA, CDR3 protein. A D gene is named only where the DNA matches it firmly. Not all rows give a size; the values are once, few, many and, for expanded clones, a class.

>TRBJ2-1|TRBV10-1|NA|large
TGCGCCAGCAGTCTCGTGTTAGCGGAGATCAACAATGAGCAGTTCTTC
CASSLVLAEINNEQFF
>TRBJ1-4|TRBV28|NA|NA
TGTGCCAGCAGTTTCGGAAACAGTGAAAAACTGTTTTTT
CASSFGNSEKLFF
>TRBJ2-3|TRBV10-1|TRBD2|NA
TGCGCCAGCAGTGAACTAGCGGGAGGAAGAAATACGCAGTATTTT
CASSELAGGRNTQYF
>TRBJ2-1|TRBV19|TRBD1|NA
TGTGCCAGTAGTCCCTTAACAGGGGGCCACGGACATGAGCAGTTCTTC
CASSPLTGGHGHEQFF
>TRBJ2-4|TRBV7-2|NA|NA
TGTGCCAGCAGCGCCAGGGGCGGGCACATTCAGTACTTC
CASSARGGHIQYF
>TRBJ2-5|TRBV4-2|NA|NA
TGTGCCAGCAGCCAAGGAAGACAGGCAGAAGAGACCCAGTACTTC
CASSQGRQAEETQYF
>TRBJ1-1|TRBV6-1|TRBD1|NA
TGTGCCAGCAAGAGGGACAGGTGGAACACTGAAGCTTTCTTT
CASKRDRWNTEAFF
>TRBJ1-6|TRBV9|TRBD1|NA
TGTGCCAGCAGCTTCGGACAGGCCTTTAGTTCCTCACCCCTCCACTTT
CASSFGQAFSSSPLHF
>TRBJ2-1|TRBV5-4|NA|NA
TGTGCCAGCAGCTTGGACTTCGGCCAGGGGAAGGGTAGATACAATGAGCAGTTCTTC
CASSLDFGQGKGRYNEQFF
>TRBJ2-1|TRBV18|TRBD1|NA
TGTGCCAGCTCAAGAAACAGGGGGTGGGACAATGAGCAGTTCTTC
CASSRNRGWDNEQFF
>TRBJ1-6|TRBV10-2|NA|NA
TGCGCCAGCAGTGATGGCCACAGGAACTATTCACCCCTCCACTTT
CASSDGHRNYSPLHF
>TRBJ2-2|TRBV5-1|NA|medium-sized
TGCGCCAGCAGCTTGGAGGGAGTGGGAACCGGGGAGCTGTTTTTT
CASSLEGVGTGELFF
>TRBJ2-3|TRBV1|NA|NA
TGCACCAGCAGCCAAGATAAGAGGGTCCTACGGACAGATACGCAGTATTTT
CTSSQDKRVLRTDTQYF
>TRBJ2-3|TRBV19|TRBD1|NA
TGTGCCAGTATGACAGGGGGCGGAGGGGCAGATACGCAGTATTTT
CASMTGGGGADTQYF
>TRBJ2-5|TRBV21-1|NA|NA
TGTGCCAGCAGCAAAACGCTCGGGACTAGGGCAAAAGAGACCCAGTACTTC
CASSKTLGTRAKETQYF
>TRBJ2-5|TRBV4-2|NA|NA
TGTGCCAGCAGCTCTGGGCCCCAGTGGGAGACCCAGTACTTC
CASSSGPQWETQYF
>TRBJ1-1|TRBV6-1|TRBD1|once
TGTGCCAGCAGTCCCCGGACAGGTGAAGCTTTCTTT
CASSPRTGEAFF
>TRBJ2-7|TRBV18|NA|NA
TGTGCCAGCTCACCCGAGAGCGGGCTATTTAGCTACGAGCAGTACTTC
CASSPESGLFSYEQYF
>TRBJ1-6|TRBV6-1|NA|NA
TGTGCCAGCAGTGAATACGGGGGTCGATCACCCCTCCACTTT
CASSEYGGRSPLHF
>TRBJ1-2|TRBV11-2|NA|NA
TGTGCCAGCAGCTTTAGTCGAGACATAACTAACTATGGCTACACCTTC
CASSFSRDITNYGYTF
>TRBJ2-5|TRBV12-5|TRBD1|once
TGTGCTAGTGGAGCGACAGGGACGGTAGGAGAGACCCAGTACTTC
CASGATGTVGETQYF
>TRBJ2-5|TRBV5-1|NA|NA
TGCGCCAGCAGTGACTACCAAGAGACCCAGTACTTC
CASSDYQETQYF
>TRBJ1-2|TRBV5-1|TRBD1|NA
TGCGCCAGCAGCCTTGGACAGGGGGTGTTGGGCTACACCTTC
CASSLGQGVLGYTF
>TRBJ2-1|TRBV4-2|TRBD2|few
TGTGCCAGCAGCCTCCGTGCGGGAGAAGCCGGGAATGAGCAGTTCTTC
CASSLRAGEAGNEQFF
>TRBJ2-7|TRBV14|NA|NA
TGTGCCAGCAGCCGCGGGGGCCTTACCTACGAGCAGTACTTC
CASSRGGLTYEQYF
>TRBJ2-7|TRBV19|TRBD1|few
TGTGCCAGTAGCGCCGGACAGGGAAACTACGAGCAGTACTTC
CASSAGQGNYEQYF
>TRBJ1-2|TRBV6-1|TRBD1|few
TGTGCCAGCAGGGAAGGACAGGGAGGCTATGGCTACACCTTC
CASREGQGGYGYTF
>TRBJ1-5|TRBV30|NA|NA
TGTGCCTGGAGTCCCCCGCAGGGCAGTCAGCCCCAGCATTTT
CAWSPPQGSQPQHF
>TRBJ2-7|TRBV6-5|TRBD1|NA
TGTGCCAGCAGCCGGGGACAGGGTTCCTACGAGCAGTACTTC
CASSRGQGSYEQYF
>TRBJ1-1|TRBV7-2|NA|NA
TGTGCCAGCAGCCAGGGACTTTGGCCCACTGAAGCTTTCTTT
CASSQGLWPTEAFF
>TRBJ2-3|TRBV18|NA|few
TGTGCCAGCTCACGACTAGTGAGATTGGGGGGAGATACGCAGTATTTT
CASSRLVRLGGDTQYF
>TRBJ2-7|TRBV6-1|NA|NA
TGTGCCAGCAGTGTACGTCAGGGCATCTCCTACGAGCAGTACTTC
CASSVRQGISYEQYF
>TRBJ2-5|TRBV2|NA|NA
TGTGCCACTACGGGACTCCCGGGGGAGACCCAGTACTTC
CATTGLPGETQYF
>TRBJ1-2|TRBV19|TRBD1|few
TGTGCCAGTAGTAATACAGGGGATTCGCATGGCTACACCTTC
CASSNTGDSHGYTF
>TRBJ1-2|TRBV9|NA|NA
TGTGCCAGCAGCGGCGGGACGTTGGATGGCTACACCTTC
CASSGGTLDGYTF
>TRBJ1-6|TRBV4-2|NA|NA
TGTGCCAGCAGCCTCTACGGGAGCTCCTATAATTCACCCCTCCACTTT
CASSLYGSSYNSPLHF
>TRBJ1-2|TRBV9|NA|NA
TGTGCCAGCAGCGTGGTCCCGGGGAGATCTAACTATGGCTACACCTTC
CASSVVPGRSNYGYTF
>TRBJ2-1|TRBV11-2|NA|NA
TGTGCCAGCAGCTCCGACCTATCCTACAGCCAGGAGTTCTTC
CASSSDLSYSQEFF
>TRBJ1-2|TRBV7-9|NA|NA
TGTGCCAGCAGCTTTGGGCGTGACTATGGCTACACCTTC
CASSFGRDYGYTF
>TRBJ2-1|TRBV25-1|NA|NA
TGTGCCAGCAGTGAATATTACAGAGGGAATGAGCAGTTCTTC
CASSEYYRGNEQFF
>TRBJ1-2|TRBV6-5|NA|NA
TGTGCCAGCAGGCCCCCTGGGGCGAGCTATGGCTACACCTTC
CASRPPGASYGYTF
>TRBJ2-5|TRBV5-4|TRBD1|NA
TGTGCCAGCAGCGTGGCTACGGGACAGCAAGAGACCCAGTACTTC
CASSVATGQQETQYF
>TRBJ2-7|TRBV5-1|NA|NA
TGCGCCAGCAGCTTGGTAGCGGACCACGAGCAGTACTTC
CASSLVADHEQYF
>TRBJ2-7|TRBV5-1|TRBD1|few
TGCGCCAGCAAAATATCCGCCGGGACAGGGGCCTACGAGCAGTACTTC
CASKISAGTGAYEQYF
>TRBJ2-7|TRBV10-2|TRBD2|NA
TGCGCCAGCAGTGATAGTCTAGCGGGGGGTTCCTACGAGCAGTACTTC
CASSDSLAGGSYEQYF
>TRBJ1-1|TRBV11-2|NA|NA
TGTGCCAGCAGCTTAGGTTTTTCTATTGAAGCTTTCTTT
CASSLGFSIEAFF
>TRBJ1-2|TRBV2|TRBD1|NA
TGTGCCAGCAAAGAACAGGGGGAGTACTATGGCTACACCTTC
CASKEQGEYYGYTF
>TRBJ2-7|TRBV27|NA|NA
TGTGCCAGCAGTTTGCGGTCGGGGATCTACGAGCAGTACTTC
CASSLRSGIYEQYF
>TRBJ2-4|TRBV4-1|NA|few
TGCGCCAGCAGCCAAGTGGGCAGTCCCGAAAACATTCAGTACTTC
CASSQVGSPENIQYF
>TRBJ1-2|TRBV28|NA|once
TGTGCCAGCAGTTTGGCCAGGGGTGGCTACACCTTC
CASSLARGGYTF
>TRBJ1-1|TRBV7-9|NA|NA
TGTGCCAGCAGCCTCGGGATGGGGAACACTGAAGCTTTCTTT
CASSLGMGNTEAFF
>TRBJ2-3|TRBV2|NA|NA
TGTGCCAGCAGTGTAATGGGCAGGGGCACAGATACGCAGTATTTT
CASSVMGRGTDTQYF
>TRBJ2-1|TRBV19|TRBD2|few
TGTGCCAGTAGTCCCCCGACTAGCGGGACCAACAATGAGCAGTTCTTC
CASSPPTSGTNNEQFF